This entry concerns a single TCR beta chain. This sample is drawn from a study of blood T cell repertoires in COVID-19. At the level of the study: Whether acute or convalescent, the COVID-19 samples came from the United States, Italy and Spain. PBMCs, B-cell-depleted T cells, or T cells were the source of the cDNA or gDNA that made up the material.

Trimming at V came to 2 bases and at J to 6 bases, leaving 4 bases not matched to a gene. This CDR3 contains 14 residues. Germline values: CDR1 KGHSH, CDR2 LQKENI. In the source study's methods: The assay estimated nucleated cells by amplifying reference gene primers. The protocol was immunoSEQ multiplex PCR, while the TCRdb copy is restricted to in-frame clones and leaves out a portion. V and J calls plus clone size are reproduced from that table; the DNA served to infer D and trimming. The sample has under 150,000 clones; about 85% are singletons. This rearrangement joins TRBV18 to TRBJ2-7, with 10 bases matching TRBD1. The sequence was collected from a man in his forties or fifties with active or convalescent COVID-19. Specimen: peripheral blood. CDR3 sequence reads: CASSPTGQGTEQYF. CDR3 coding DNA: TGTGCCAGCTCACCAACGGGACAGGGGACCGAGCAGTACTTC.